What follows are 29 T cell receptor beta chains derived from one specimen sequenced in a study of B cell selection in AIRE deficiency. Sorting defined conventional CD4 T cells as CD4+CD127+. The method was immunoSEQ multiplex PCR; TCRdb's version includes in-frame clones alone and lacks a portion of them. Of roughly 1,500 clones in the sample, 86% are singletons; the top ten hold around 1.5%. The source material was CD4+CD127+ conventional T cells sorted from PBMCs. The receptors come from a human donor in good health.

The chain is built from TRBV5-1 and TRBJ1-3; D gene uncertain. There are 14 residues in the CDR3. Trimming stripped 4 bases from V and 3 bases from J, with 11 bases between. Per the germline V gene, CDR1 is SGHRS and CDR2 is YFSETQ. The CDR3 region is CASSPGTYGNTIYF. In nucleotides, the CDR3 is TGCGCCAGCAGCCCTGGCACCTATGGAAACACCATATATTTT.

The chain joins TRBV7-8 to TRBJ2-1, with 9 bases matching TRBD2. This CDR3 comprises 16 residues. The J segment lost 4 bases and the V segment lost 4 bases, leaving 8 bases of the junction unmatched. Germline V gives CDR1 SGHVS, CDR2 FQNEAQ. CDR3 bases: TGTGCCAGCAGCTCCCTAGCGGGAACTCAGTACAATGAGCAGTTCTTC. It translates to CASSSLAGTQYNEQFF.

The chain employs TRBV18 and TRBJ1-2; D is possibly TRBD1 (5 bases). The germline V and J ends were trimmed by 3 bases and 3 bases, with 14 bases remaining between them. Germline CDR1 KGHSH, CDR2 LQKENI. The CDR3 length is 15 residues. This CDR3 reads CASSPASPRDYGYTF. The CDR3 region has the DNA TGTGCCAGCTCACCTGCGTCGCCCAGGGACTATGGCTACACCTTC.

J is TRBJ2-7 and V is TRBV5-5; 7 nucleotides match TRBD2. CDR3 length equals 17 residues. V lost 1 base, J lost 3 bases, and 13 bases stayed unmatched. The germline V gene has CDR1 SGHKS and CDR2 YYEKEE (reference sequence). The DNA for the CDR3 is TGTGCCAGCAGCTTGCTTCATGGTCTAGCGGACCTCTACGAGCAGTACTTC. Protein product: CASSLLHGLADLYEQYF.

This chain uses TRBV5-1 with TRBJ2-1, with D maybe TRBD2 (5 bases). The V and J ends lost 3 bases and 3 bases respectively, with 22 bases between them. Looked up from germline, CDR1 is SGHRS and CDR2 is YFSETQ. This CDR3 spans 18 amino acids. The CDR3 is CASSSEGWASYLYNEQFF. As DNA, the CDR3 is TGCGCCAGCAGCTCAGAGGGTTGGGCTTCCTACCTCTACAATGAGCAGTTCTTC.

The genes are TRBV9 and TRBJ2-7, with 9 nucleotides matching TRBD2. Germline V gene data show CDR1 as SGDLS and CDR2 as YYNGEE. J lost 4 bases, V lost 0 bases, and 5 bases had no gene match. The CDR3 consists of 15 residues. CDR3 DNA sequence: TGTGCCAGCAGCGTAGGCGGCGGGAGGGGATACGAGCAGTACTTC. Translated, it gives CASSVGGGRGYEQYF.

The V and J genes are TRBV28 and TRBJ2-7; D is possibly TRBD1 (6 bases). The CDR3 has 15 amino acids. Germline V gene sequence: CDR1 MDHEN, CDR2 SYDVKM. V was trimmed by 5 bases and J by 0 bases, leaving 14 bases between them. The CDR3 spells CASSIPRGSSYEQYF. The CDR3 nucleotides are TGTGCCAGCAGTATCCCCAGGGGAAGCTCCTACGAGCAGTACTTC.

The chain joins TRBV7-3 to TRBJ1-1; D uncertain. Germline values: CDR1 SGHTA, CDR2 FQGTGA. The CDR3 consists of 15 residues. The V gene lost 2 bases and the J gene lost 1 base, with 11 bases spanning the gap. The CDR3, as DNA: TGTGCCAGCAGCTTAGTCCCAATCTGGAACACTGAAGCTTTCTTT. Translated, it gives CASSLVPIWNTEAFF.

The rearrangement uses TRBV7-2 and TRBJ2-7, with D perhaps matching TRBD1 (6 bases). V was shortened by 6 bases and J by 0 bases, with 15 bases between the two germline ends. Germline-derived CDR1 and CDR2 are SGHTA and FQGNSA. CDR3 size: 15 residues. The CDR3 is CASSVLPGHSYEQYF. As DNA, the CDR3 is TGTGCCAGCAGTGTACTTCCGGGACACTCCTACGAGCAGTACTTC.

CDR3 amino acids: CASSRKRDTEAFF. For the CDR3, the DNA is TGCGCCAGCAGCCGGAAAAGAGACACTGAAGCTTTCTTT. The chain couples TRBV4-3 to TRBJ1-1; D is unresolved. Looked up from germline, CDR1 is LGHNA and CDR2 is YSLEER. This CDR3 comprises 13 residues. With 4 bases removed from V and 3 bases from J, the gap between germline ends came to 9 bases.

The chain uses TRBV7-8 and TRBJ2-7; D might be TRBD1 or TRBD2, each matching 6 bases. Trimming took 1 base from V and 6 from J, leaving 13 bases between them. This CDR3 spans 14 amino acids. Per the germline V gene, CDR1 is SGHVS and CDR2 is FQNEAQ. CDR3 bases: TGTGCCAGCAGCTTAGTCGGGGGCAGCAGCGAGCAGTACTTC. It yields the protein CASSLVGGSSEQYF.

The chain carries TRBV5-1 and TRBJ2-6; 8 bases are a match to TRBD1. This CDR3 has 14 residues. V was pared by 4 bases and J by 8 bases, with 5 bases of the junction left unmatched. Germline CDR1 reads SGHRS; CDR2 reads YFSETQ. This CDR3 is CASSPRTGSNVLTF. The CDR3 bases are TGCGCCAGCAGCCCCAGGACAGGGTCCAACGTCCTGACTTTC.

Here the CDR3 reads CASSRATGMEYGYTF. The CDR3 nucleotides are TGTGCCAGCTCACGCGCTACAGGGATGGAGTATGGCTACACCTTC. The chain is built from TRBV18 and TRBJ1-2, with D tentatively TRBD1 (6 bases). The ends were cut back, 4 bases at V and 5 bases at J, with 17 bases in the middle. In germline, CDR1 is KGHSH, CDR2 LQKENI. This CDR3 contains 15 residues.

V gene TRBV4-3 combines with J gene TRBJ2-2, with 10 bases identical to TRBD2. This CDR3 has 15 residues. Trimming cost V 0 bases and J 6 bases; bases outside gene matches: 1. Germline-derived CDR1 and CDR2 are LGHNA and YSLEER. CDR3 sequence (DNA): TGCGCCAGCAGCCAAGACAGCGGGAGGGCCGGGGAGCTGTTTTTT. It encodes CASSQDSGRAGELFF.

V gene TRBV27 combines with J gene TRBJ2-7; D gene ambiguous. The V gene's germline CDR1 is MNHEY and CDR2 SMNVEV (reference sequence). CDR3 length equals 14 residues. The V end lost 3 bases, the J end lost 4 bases, and 13 bases lay between the germline ends. CDR3 bases: TGTGCCAGCAGTTTTCGGCCGCGGAGATACGAGCAGTACTTC. It is translated as CASSFRPRRYEQYF.

The chain is built from TRBV25-1 and TRBJ2-2; 11 bases map to TRBD1. Germline assignment: CDR1 MGHDK and CDR2 SYGVNS. The CDR3 loop spans 14 amino acids. V dropped 5 bases and J dropped 11; count of bases not matched to a gene: 7. CDR3 protein: CASSTMGTGGELFF. Here the CDR3 DNA reads TGTGCCAGCAGTACCATGGGGACAGGGGGAGAGCTGTTTTTT.

This sequence joins TRBV5-5 and TRBJ1-5, with D maybe TRBD1 (5 bases). CDR3 length: 14 residues. Germline CDR1 is SGHKS and CDR2 is YYEKEE (reference sequence). Trimming left V 5 bases short and J 8 bases short, with 17 bases between. The CDR3: CASSHDGLGEPQHF. The CDR3 DNA is TGTGCCAGCAGTCATGACGGCCTGGGGGAGCCCCAGCATTTT.

The chain has TRBV19 and TRBJ2-7, with D perhaps TRBD2 (6 bases). CDR1 and CDR2 from the germline V gene are LNHDA and SQIVND (reference sequence). CDR3 length: 15 amino acids. V dropped 5 bases and J dropped 0 bases, with 14 bases sitting between them. The CDR3 nucleotides read TGTGCCAGTAGTGCCAACCGGGACTCCTCCTACGAGCAGTACTTC. It encodes CASSANRDSSYEQYF.

The chain couples TRBV5-1 to TRBJ2-5, with D possibly being TRBD1 (5 bases). This CDR3 is built from 15 residues. The V gene's germline CDR1 is SGHRS and CDR2 YFSETQ. The germline V and J ends were trimmed by 4 bases and 2 bases, with 15 bases remaining between them. The CDR3, as DNA: TGCGCCAGCAGCCACAGGATCCCTCTGCAAGAGACCCAGTACTTC. It specifies CASSHRIPLQETQYF.

This sequence joins TRBV5-6 and TRBJ2-7, with TRBD2 identical over 7 bases. Germline trimming cut 4 bases from V and 4 bases from J; bases unmatched to any gene: 5. Looked up from germline, CDR1 is SGHDT and CDR2 is YYEEEE. The CDR3 covers 13 residues. Here the CDR3 DNA reads TGTGCCAGCAGCCGGACTAGTTCGTACGAGCAGTACTTC. Translated: CASSRTSSYEQYF.

V and J are TRBV5-1 and TRBJ2-1; a weak D match, TRBD2 (6 bases). V was trimmed by 0 bases and J by 3 bases, leaving 16 bases between them. The germline CDR1 and CDR2 sequences are SGHRS and YFSETQ. The CDR3 sequence is 17 residues long. The CDR3, as DNA: TGCGCCAGCAGCTTGGTTGGCGGGACCCAACTCTACAATGAGCAGTTCTTC. Its protein product is CASSLVGGTQLYNEQFF.

This chain uses TRBV10-3 with TRBJ2-1; 16 bases align to TRBD2. The length of the CDR3 is 16 residues. The junction had 8 bases not matched to a gene; V was cut back by 6 bases and J by 9 bases. Per germline, CDR1 ENHRY and CDR2 SYGVKD. Here the CDR3 reads CAISGTSGRGLPEQFF. The DNA of the CDR3 is TGTGCCATCAGCGGGACTAGCGGGAGGGGGTTACCTGAGCAGTTCTTC.

The chain has TRBV28 and TRBJ2-2; TRBD1 or TRBD2 may be the D gene (5 bases each). Trimming removed 6 bases from V and 6 bases from J, with 11 bases in between. From germline, CDR1 is MDHEN and CDR2 SYDVKM. The CDR3 sequence is 13 residues long. The CDR3 reads CASSLPGPGELFF. CDR3 bases: TGTGCCAGCAGCTTACCGGGACCCGGGGAGCTGTTTTTT. Looking up the rest from reference TRBV28 and TRBJ2-2 gives the full variable domain: DVKVTQSSRYLVKRTGEKVFLECVQDMDHENMFWYRQDPGLGLRLIYFSYDVKMKEKGDIPEGYSVSREKKERFSLILESASTNQTSMYLCASSLPGPGELFFGEGSRLTVL.

The V gene is TRBV11-2, the J gene TRBJ2-5; either TRBD1 or TRBD2 may supply D (6 bases each). The ends were cut back, 7 bases at V and 4 bases at J, with 25 bases in the middle. The germline CDR1 and CDR2 sequences are SGHAT and FQNNGV. The CDR3 loop spans 17 amino acids. This CDR3 reads CASTGTGGPRGLETQYF. The CDR3 DNA reads as TGTGCCAGCACGGGAACTGGGGGGCCCCGTGGATTAGAGACCCAGTACTTC.

This clone showed up just once. The CDR3 DNA is TGTGCCAGCAGCCAAGATTTCAGGGGGCAGGGAAATTACGAGCAGTACTTC. Translated: CASSQDFRGQGNYEQYF. V and J are TRBV4-2 and TRBJ2-5; 8 bases line up with TRBD1. The J call is doubtful: the DNA matches TRBJ2-7 better. The length of the CDR3 is 17 residues. Germline values: CDR1 LGHNA, CDR2 YNFKEQ.

This clone showed up just a few times. This rearrangement joins TRBV6-5 to TRBJ2-7; tentative D call: TRBD2 (5 bases). Germline assignment: CDR1 MNHEY and CDR2 SVGAGI. V dropped 2 bases and J dropped 2 bases, with 10 bases sitting between them. The length of the CDR3 is 14 residues. CDR3 in DNA: TGTGCCAGCAGTTACAGAGGGCAGACCTACGAGCAGTACTTC. Residues: CASSYRGQTYEQYF.

V is TRBV4-1 and J is TRBJ1-5; the D is unclear. V was trimmed by 1 base and J by 1 base, leaving 2 bases between them. Germline CDR1 is MGHRA and CDR2 is YSYEKL. The CDR3 totals 13 residues. CDR3 DNA sequence: TGCGCCAGCAGCCAAGTGAGCAATCAGCCCCAGCATTTT. It translates to CASSQVSNQPQHF.

The V call is TRBV28, the J call TRBJ2-1; 11 bases fit TRBD1. The ends lost 5 bases at V and 10 bases at J; junction bases unmatched: 10. The CDR3 sequence is 15 residues long. The germline gives CDR1 MDHEN, CDR2 SYDVKM. DNA for the CDR3: TGTGCCAGCAGTGGACCGGGACAGGGGGGCGGGGAGCAGTTCTTC. Translating it yields CASSGPGQGGGEQFF. Filled out from reference TRBV28 and TRBJ2-1, the complete variable domain reads DVKVTQSSRYLVKRTGEKVFLECVQDMDHENMFWYRQDPGLGLRLIYFSYDVKMKEKGDIPEGYSVSREKKERFSLILESASTNQTSMYLCASSGPGQGGGEQFFGPGTRLTVL.

The chain employs TRBV19 and TRBJ2-1; the D gene is possibly TRBD1 (6 bases). Germline CDR1 and CDR2: LNHDA and SQIVND (reference sequence). The CDR3 has 16 amino acids. V lost 4 bases and J 6 bases, leaving 19 bases between the germline ends. The DNA for the CDR3 is TGTGCCAGTAGTAAGAGGACAGCGTCGAACCTCAATGAGCAGTTCTTC. This codes for CASSKRTASNLNEQFF.